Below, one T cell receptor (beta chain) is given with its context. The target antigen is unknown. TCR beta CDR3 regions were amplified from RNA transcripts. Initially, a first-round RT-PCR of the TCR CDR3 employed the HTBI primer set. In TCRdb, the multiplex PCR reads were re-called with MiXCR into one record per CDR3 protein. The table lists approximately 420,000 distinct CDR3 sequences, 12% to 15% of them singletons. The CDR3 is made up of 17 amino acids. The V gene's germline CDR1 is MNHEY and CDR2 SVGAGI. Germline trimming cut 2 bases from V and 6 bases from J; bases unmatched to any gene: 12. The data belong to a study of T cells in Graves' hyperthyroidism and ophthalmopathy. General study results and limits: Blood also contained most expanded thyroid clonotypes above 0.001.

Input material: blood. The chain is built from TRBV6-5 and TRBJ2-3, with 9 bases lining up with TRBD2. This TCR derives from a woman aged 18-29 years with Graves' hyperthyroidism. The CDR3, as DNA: TGTGCCAGCAGTTACAGAGGTGTGGGACTAGCATCTGATACGCAGTATTTT. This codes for CASSYRGVGLASDTQYF.